Each of the 20 T cell receptor beta chains below was sequenced from the same sample in a study of blood T cell repertoires in COVID-19. Method: immunoSEQ multiplex PCR; TCRdb's copy keeps in-frame clones and lacks some. The sample includes around 100,000 clones, 90% seen only once; the top ten take just over 5%. Sequenced material: peripheral blood. The receptors derive from a man aged 45-65 years with acute or convalescent COVID-19.

This clone was seen once. J is TRBJ1-2 and V is TRBV5-6, with D maybe TRBD1 (5 bases). The CDR3 runs 16 residues. Germline CDR1 SGHDT, CDR2 YYEEEE. The ends were cut back, 1 base at V and 4 bases at J, with 17 bases in the middle. The CDR3 DNA follows: TGTGCCAGCAGCTTGCAACAGCGGGGGATGGTCTATGGCTACACCTTC. This sequence encodes CASSLQQRGMVYGYTF.

V gene TRBV10-3 combines with J gene TRBJ1-2; D ambiguous. Germline CDR1 is ENHRY and CDR2 is SYGVKD. This CDR3 comprises 11 residues. V was pared by 7 bases and J by 8 bases, with 11 bases between. CDR3 DNA: TGTGCCATCAAGGCGGCCAAGGGCTACACCTTC. Translation gives CAIKAAKGYTF.

The J gene is TRBJ2-7, the V gene TRBV18, with D unclear. There are 13 residues in the CDR3. Trimming pared 5 bases from V and 0 bases from J, leaving 8 bases between. Germline CDR1 KGHSH, CDR2 LQKENI. CDR3 region: CASSYSFSYEQYF. The CDR3 coding sequence is TGTGCCAGCTCATACAGCTTCTCCTACGAGCAGTACTTC.

The V call is TRBV18, the J call TRBJ2-2; 9 bases map to TRBD2. There are 16 residues in the CDR3. The trim removed 3 bases at V and 5 bases at J, leaving 7 bases unmatched. Germline V gene sequence: CDR1 KGHSH, CDR2 LQKENI. The CDR3 sequence: CASSPGSGRRTGELFF. Here the CDR3 DNA reads TGTGCCAGCTCACCCGGAAGCGGGAGGCGGACCGGGGAGCTGTTTTTT.

This clone occurred once. The J gene is TRBJ2-3, the V gene TRBV6-2 or TRBV6-3, with a weak D call TRBD2 (6 bases). The germline CDR1 and CDR2 sequences are MNHEY and SVGEGT. This CDR3 region has 17 residues. V lost 6 bases and J 1 base, leaving 20 bases between the germline ends. CDR3 sequence reads: CASSWDSTGSRTDTQYF. CDR3 nucleotides: TGTGCCAGCAGCTGGGACTCAACGGGCTCTCGCACAGATACGCAGTATTTT.

This chain joins TRBV27 and TRBJ1-6; TRBD1 agrees at 8 bases. The germline V gene encodes CDR1 MNHEY and CDR2 SMNVEV (reference sequence). CDR3 length: 15 amino acids. V shed 5 bases, J shed 9 bases, and the junction held 9 bases outside the gene matches. As DNA, the CDR3 is TGTGCCAGCAGTGTCTCCCAGGGGGCAGGTTCACCCCTCCACTTT. Its translation: CASSVSQGAGSPLHF.

V and J are TRBV4-2 and TRBJ2-2; 7 nucleotides match TRBD2. The CDR3 loop spans 16 amino acids. The V segment lost 3 bases and the J segment 5 bases; nucleotides outside the gene matches: 9. Germline CDR1 is LGHNA and CDR2 is YNFKEQ. CDR3 protein: CASSHPPAGLTGELFF. The CDR3 nucleotides read TGTGCCAGCAGCCATCCCCCAGCGGGATTAACCGGGGAGCTGTTTTTT.

The V call is TRBV4-2, the J call TRBJ1-1; perhaps TRBD1 as D (6 bases). The CDR3 sequence is 14 residues long. V was pared by 2 bases and J by 7 bases, with 14 bases between. Germline loops: CDR1 LGHNA, CDR2 YNFKEQ. CDR3 sequence (DNA): TGTGCCAGCAGCCAAATATTCCCGGACAGTGAAGCTTTCTTT. Encoded protein: CASSQIFPDSEAFF.

This chain uses TRBV11-2 with TRBJ2-7; D is unclear. Trimming cost V 2 bases and J 2 bases, with 7 bases left between them. Per the germline V gene, CDR1 is SGHAT and CDR2 is FQNNGV. This CDR3 spans 13 amino acids. In nucleotides, the CDR3 is TGTGCCAGCAGCTTATTTATTCCCTACGAGCAGTACTTC. Translating it yields CASSLFIPYEQYF.

V is TRBV6-9 and J is TRBJ1-1; D ambiguous. Germline-derived CDR1 and CDR2 are MNHGY and SVAAGI. The CDR3 consists of 13 residues. V dropped 2 bases and J dropped 5 bases, with 9 bases sitting between them. The CDR3 region is CASSYEDLTEAFF. In nucleotides, the CDR3 is TGTGCCAGCAGTTATGAGGATTTGACTGAAGCTTTCTTT.

V usage is TRBV2 and J usage is TRBJ2-2, with TRBD2 matching over 8 bases. The CDR3 covers 18 residues. V was pared by 3 bases and J by 2 bases, with 11 bases of the junction left unmatched. CDR1 and CDR2 (germline): SNHLY, FYNNEI. In DNA form, the CDR3 reads TGTGCCAGCAGTGACGGGGGGGCTAAGCGGGGTAACACCGGGGAGCTGTTTTTT. This sequence encodes CASSDGGAKRGNTGELFF.

This CDR3 reads CASSDRELAEQYF. CDR3 nucleotide sequence: TGCGCCAGCAGTGATCGTGAATTGGCCGAGCAGTACTTC. V is TRBV10-2 and J is TRBJ2-7, with D uncertain. Between the trimmed V and J ends, which lost 3 bases and 6 bases, there was a span of 12 bases. Germline-derived CDR1 and CDR2 are WSHSY and SAAADI. This CDR3 comprises 13 residues.

This chain uses TRBV5-1 with TRBJ2-3, with 7 nucleotides matching TRBD2. The V gene end was trimmed by 0 bases and the J gene end by 1 base; junction bases not matched to a gene: 2. Per germline, CDR1 SGHRS and CDR2 YFSETQ. The CDR3 loop spans 15 amino acids. This chain's CDR3 is CASSLELAGTDTQYF. The CDR3 region has the DNA TGCGCCAGCAGCTTGGAGCTAGCGGGCACAGATACGCAGTATTTT.

This chain joins TRBV2 and TRBJ1-5; 9 bases are shared with TRBD1. Germline-derived CDR1 and CDR2 are SNHLY and FYNNEI. This CDR3 has 15 amino acids. Trimming took 5 bases from V and 2 from J; bases not matched to a gene: 4. The CDR3 here is CASSPGQGGNQPQHF. In DNA form, the CDR3 reads TGTGCCAGCAGTCCGGGACAGGGTGGCAATCAGCCCCAGCATTTT.

The V call is TRBV30, the J call TRBJ1-2; D uncertain. The germline V and J ends were trimmed by 0 bases and 0 bases, with 8 bases remaining between them. CDR3 length: 14 amino acids. CDR1 is GTSNPN, CDR2 SVGIG, per germline (reference sequence). CDR3 amino acids: CAWSVHRTNYGYTF. The DNA of the CDR3 is TGTGCCTGGAGTGTACACCGAACTAACTATGGCTACACCTTC.

The rearrangement links TRBV6-5 to TRBJ2-7, with 7 bases lining up with TRBD2. CDR1 is MNHEY and CDR2 is SVGAGI in the germline V gene. The CDR3 is 14 amino acids. V lost 5 bases and J lost 0; bases outside the gene matches: 4. The CDR3 reads CASSRTRRSYEQYF. The CDR3, as DNA: TGTGCCAGCAGTCGGACTAGGCGCTCCTACGAGCAGTACTTC.

The table lists this clone with a count of one. The rearrangement uses TRBV2 and TRBJ1-4; tentative D call: TRBD1 (6 bases). Germline V gene sequence: CDR1 SNHLY, CDR2 FYNNEI. V was trimmed by 7 bases and J by 7 bases, leaving 13 bases between them. There are 13 residues in the CDR3. The CDR3 nucleotides are TGTGCCAGCACCCAGGGGATCGGTGAAAAACTGTTTTTT. This codes for CASTQGIGEKLFF.

The V and J genes are TRBV9 and TRBJ1-5, with D tentatively TRBD1 (5 bases). The CDR3 length is 15 residues. Germline V lookup: CDR1 SGDLS, CDR2 YYNGEE. Trimming cost V 4 bases and J 3 bases, with 14 bases left between them. CDR3 sequence: CASSSGLGLNQPQHF. The CDR3 bases are TGTGCCAGCAGCTCGGGACTGGGGCTCAATCAGCCCCAGCATTTT.

V and J are TRBV9 and TRBJ2-3; no firm D call. V shed 4 bases and J shed 2 bases, with 11 bases lying between them. CDR3 length: 14 residues. CDR1 is SGDLS and CDR2 is YYNGEE in the germline V gene. CDR3 DNA sequence: TGTGCCAGCAGCACTATCGGTCTCACAGATACGCAGTATTTT. Protein product: CASSTIGLTDTQYF.

CDR3 protein: CASSLGQERTGELFF. DNA of the CDR3: TGCGCCAGCAGCCTCGGACAGGAAAGGACCGGGGAGCTGTTTTTT. The chain has TRBV5-1 and TRBJ2-2, with 7 bases matching TRBD1. After removal of 4 bases from V and 5 bases from J, the junction contained 8 bases not matched to a gene. Germline CDR1 reads SGHRS; CDR2 reads YFSETQ. This CDR3 is built from 15 residues. Combining the CDR3 with reference TRBV5-1 and TRBJ2-2 gives the whole variable domain KAGVTQTPRYLIKTRGQQVTLSCSPISGHRSVSWYQQTPGQGLQFLFEYFSETQRNKGNFPGRFSGRQFSNSRSEMNVSTLELGDSALYLCASSLGQERTGELFFGEGSRLTVL.